The rows below give T cell receptor beta chains drawn from one sample of a study of control samples from healthy donors and cancer patients. Clones were read by immunoSEQ multiplex PCR, and TCRdb kept only the in-frame ones, dropping some. This sample has 94,000 or so clones, with 84% found just once. Source material: PBMCs. Receptors were obtained from a man aged 70 or older with lung cancer. Each CDR3 is given with its conserved first and last residue. The D gene is left open where the match is weak. Some rows mark clone size as missing; the rest say once, few, many or name a class of expanded clone.

>TRBJ1-5|NA|NA|TRBV6-2/TRBV6-3
TGTGCCAGCAGTTTCCGAAGTGGGCTCCCTGAGAGCCAGCCCCAGCATTTT
CASSFRSGLPESQPQHF
>TRBJ1-2|NA|TRBD1|TRBV2
TGTGCCAGCAGTTCAGACAGGGCCGGCCGGTATGGCTACACCTTC
CASSSDRAGRYGYTF
>TRBJ1-1|NA|TRBD1|TRBV28
TGTGCCAGCAGTCACAGACAGGGTTGGATGAACACTGAAGCTTTCTTT
CASSHRQGWMNTEAFF
>TRBJ2-3|NA|TRBD2|TRBV5-5
TGTGCCAGCAGCTCCTCCATGATTCAGCGGGGGACAGATACGCAGTATTTT
CASSSSMIQRGTDTQYF
>TRBJ2-7|NA|TRBD1|TRBV6-5
TGTGCCAGCAGTCGACAGGGTTACGAGCAGTACTTC
CASSRQGYEQYF
>TRBJ1-5|NA|TRBD1|TRBV5-6
TGTGCCAGCAGCTTCTTGGACAGGGCGAATCAGCCCCAGCATTTT
CASSFLDRANQPQHF
>TRBJ2-3|NA|TRBD2|TRBV9
TGTGCCAGCAGCGGAACTAGCGGGGTGCAGACAGATACGCAGTATTTT
CASSGTSGVQTDTQYF
>TRBJ2-7|many|NA|TRBV6-1
TGTGCCAGCAGTGAATCATCAGCTATTGCCTACGAGCAGTACTTC
CASSESSAIAYEQYF
>TRBJ1-2|NA|NA|TRBV4-3
TGCGCCAGCAGCCAAGGTCTCTTCTTATGGGCTGGCTACACCTTC
CASSQGLFLWAGYTF
>TRBJ1-2|NA|NA|TRBV3-1/TRBV3-2
TGTGCCAGCAGGGGGGGGCTCGACTATGGCTACACCTTC
CASRGGLDYGYTF
>TRBJ1-6|NA|TRBD1|TRBV10-3
TGTGCCATCAGTGAGCGGACAGGGGCGAGATCACCCCTCCACTTT
CAISERTGARSPLHF
>TRBJ2-1|NA|TRBD2|TRBV18
TGTGCCAGCTCTCGTCGGGGGGGAAATGAGCAGTTCTTC
CASSRRGGNEQFF
>TRBJ1-5|few|TRBD1|TRBV18
TGTGCCAGCTCACCGGGACAGAATAGCAATCAGCCCCAGCATTTT
CASSPGQNSNQPQHF
>TRBJ1-2|NA|NA|TRBV7-9
TGTGCCAGCAGCTCCCTCTTTTATGGCTACACCTTC
CASSSLFYGYTF
>TRBJ2-1|NA|NA|TRBV2
TGTGCCAGCACCGAATTCAGGACATCGGGTGAGCAGTTCTTC
CASTEFRTSGEQFF
>TRBJ2-7|NA|NA|TRBV30
TGTGCCTGGAGTGGGGCGGGTGCCCCCTACGAGCAGTACTTC
CAWSGAGAPYEQYF
>TRBJ1-2|NA|NA|TRBV19
TGTGCCAGCACTTTTTGGCCGACTAACTATGGCTACACCTTC
CASTFWPTNYGYTF
>TRBJ2-7|NA|TRBD1|TRBV18
TGTGCCAGCTCCCACCAGGGACAGAGAGGCTCCTACGAGCAGTACTTC
CASSHQGQRGSYEQYF
>TRBJ1-4|NA|NA|TRBV5-6
TGTGCCAGCAGCTTGACAGGTGAAAAACTGTTTTTT
CASSLTGEKLFF
>TRBJ2-3|NA|NA|TRBV6-5
TGTGCCAGCAGTTATGCGGGAACTGGGGATACGCAGTATTTT
CASSYAGTGDTQYF
>TRBJ2-5|NA|TRBD2|TRBV9
TGTGCCAGCAGCCCCCGTACACTAGCGTCGGAGACCCAGTACTTC
CASSPRTLASETQYF
>TRBJ1-5|NA|NA|TRBV6-6
TGTGCCAGTCACGGGGCGAATCAGCCCCAGCATTTT
CASHGANQPQHF
>TRBJ1-1|NA|NA|TRBV12-3/TRBV12-4
TGTGCCAGCGGATCCCAGGGGTTCACTGAAGCTTTCTTT
CASGSQGFTEAFF
>TRBJ1-1|NA|NA|TRBV6-2/TRBV6-3
TGTGCCAGCAGTTATGGGGGGGGTCTGAACACTGAAGCTTTCTTT
CASSYGGGLNTEAFF
>TRBJ2-7|NA|NA|TRBV19
TGTGCCAGTAGTCCCGGAAAATACGAGCAGTACTTC
CASSPGKYEQYF
>TRBJ2-1|NA|NA|TRBV6-5
TGTGCCGTTCGACGGGCCCGACTTCACAATGAGCAGTTCTTC
CAVRRARLHNEQFF
>TRBJ2-5|NA|TRBD2|TRBV7-7
TGTGCTAGCAGCTTACGACTAGCGGTCCAAGAGACCCAGTACTTC
CASSLRLAVQETQYF
>TRBJ2-3|NA|NA|TRBV7-9
TGTGCCAGCAGCTCCGGACAAAATACGCAGTATTTT
CASSSGQNTQYF
>TRBJ2-5|NA|NA|TRBV10-2
TGCGCCAGCAGCGTCCGGGGAACGGAGACCCAGTACTTC
CASSVRGTETQYF
>TRBJ2-5|once|NA|TRBV28
TGTGCCAGCAGTGGGTCGGGGGATATCCAAGAGACCCAGTACTTC
CASSGSGDIQETQYF
>TRBJ1-2|many|NA|TRBV12-3/TRBV12-4
TGTGCCAGCAGTTTATCCGGGGACTATGGCTACACCTTC
CASSLSGDYGYTF
>TRBJ1-3|NA|TRBD1|TRBV5-1
TGCGCCAGCAGCTTGGTAGGACAGGGACTTGGAAACACCATATATTTT
CASSLVGQGLGNTIYF
>TRBJ1-1|NA|NA|TRBV4-3
TGCGCCAGCAGCCAAGCTGTTTCGGCGCTGGTAGCTTTCTTT
CASSQAVSALVAFF
>TRBJ1-1|once|TRBD1|TRBV6-6
TGTGCCAGCAGCTCCCCCAGGGGGGGTCGGACTGAAGCTTTCTTT
CASSSPRGGRTEAFF
>TRBJ2-3|NA|NA|TRBV7-2
TGTGCCAGCGAGGTCTGGGGGCGGGGGCGTTTTGGAGATACGCAGTATTTT
CASEVWGRGRFGDTQYF
>TRBJ2-1|NA|NA|TRBV2
TGTGCCAGCAGTGACTGGCTTTCTTACAATGAGCAGTTCTTC
CASSDWLSYNEQFF
>TRBJ2-2|few|NA|TRBV9
TGTGCCAGCAGCGTAGGGAACACCGGGGAGCTGTTTTTT
CASSVGNTGELFF
>TRBJ2-7|NA|TRBD1|TRBV11-2
TGTGCCAGCAGGAAAGGACAGGCCTCCCACGAGCAGTACTTC
CASRKGQASHEQYF
>TRBJ2-3|NA|TRBD1|TRBV7-9
TGTGCCAGCAGCTTCAACAGGGGAAGCGGCACAGATACGCAGTATTTT
CASSFNRGSGTDTQYF
>TRBJ1-6|NA|NA|TRBV4-2
TGTGCCAGCAGCCAATATAATGAGGGGTGTAATAATTCACCCCTCCACTTT
CASSQYNEGCNNSPLHF
>TRBJ2-7|once|NA|TRBV28
TGTGCCAGCCGTGGGGGGCACATAAGCGAGCAGTACTTC
CASRGGHISEQYF
>TRBJ1-5|NA|NA|TRBV19
TGTGCCAGTAGTATTAGAAGGGGATCTCAGCCCCAGCATTTT
CASSIRRGSQPQHF
>TRBJ1-5|NA|NA|TRBV19
TGTGCCAGTAGTATACGTGGACAGCCCCAGCATTTT
CASSIRGQPQHF
>TRBJ1-1|NA|NA|TRBV6-4
TGTGCCAGCAGTGTAGGACAGAACACTGAAGCTTTCTTT
CASSVGQNTEAFF
>TRBJ1-1|NA|TRBD1|TRBV27
TGTGCCAGCAGTACTCAACGCACAGGGGACACTGAAGCTTTCTTT
CASSTQRTGDTEAFF
>TRBJ2-1|few|NA|TRBV4-1
TGCGCCAGCAGCCAGGAGATCATGGGTGATGAGCAGTTCTTC
CASSQEIMGDEQFF
>TRBJ2-1|NA|NA|TRBV6-5
TGTGCCAGCAACAAACAACAGAGTTACAATGAGCAGTTCTTC
CASNKQQSYNEQFF
>TRBJ1-2|NA|TRBD1|TRBV7-2
TGTGCCAGCAGCTCACCCCGAGGACAGGGGAGGCTAAGGGGCTACACCTTC
CASSSPRGQGRLRGYTF